Below are 5 T cell receptor beta chains sequenced from a single sample in a study of T-cell reconstitution after alpha-beta-depleted transplantation in children. Unique molecular identifiers tagged the TCRbeta library. MiXCR, applied by TCRdb to the PCR reads, yields one record per CDR3 protein. The sample records 500,000 to 600,000 distinct CDR3 sequences, roughly 33% being singletons. The sample was PBMCs from the stem cell graft donor, taken from the stem cell graft. These receptors all come from a human donor who donated a stem cell graft to a child with aplastic anemia.

This clonotype has a count of ten or more. The V call is TRBV30, the J call TRBJ2-2; 8 bases fit TRBD2. The CDR3 extends over 14 amino acids. CDR1 is GTSNPN, CDR2 SVGIG, per germline (reference sequence). The V and J ends lost 4 bases and 7 bases, in that order; junction bases with no gene match: 8. CDR3 sequence: CAWTPSGRNGELFF. The CDR3 region has the DNA TGTGCCTGGACCCCCAGCGGGAGAAACGGGGAGCTGTTTTTT.

J is TRBJ1-4 and V is TRBV28; TRBD1 is a possible D gene (5 bases). Germline CDR1 is MDHEN and CDR2 is SYDVKM. Trimming removed 8 bases from V and 3 bases from J, with 16 bases in between. CDR3 length: 15 amino acids. CDR3 loop: CASLDAGRPNEKLFF. DNA of the CDR3: TGTGCCAGCTTAGATGCGGGACGGCCTAATGAAAAACTGTTTTTT.

The chain has TRBV12-3 or TRBV12-4 and TRBJ2-1; TRBD2 matches 7 bases. CDR3 length equals 15 residues. V dropped 6 bases and J dropped 5; count of bases not matched to a gene: 10. The CDR3 loop reads CASSAVGGLNNEQFF. CDR3 nucleotides: TGTGCCAGCAGCGCCGTGGGGGGGTTGAACAATGAGCAGTTCTTC.

This chain uses TRBV6-1 with TRBJ1-5; D is uncertain. The CDR3 loop spans 15 amino acids. CDR1 is MNHNS, CDR2 SASEGT, per germline. The germline V and J ends were trimmed by 6 bases and 3 bases, with 15 bases remaining between them. As DNA, the CDR3 is TGTGCCAGCAGGCCAGACCTCACCTCCAATCAGCCCCAGCATTTT. This gives the protein CASRPDLTSNQPQHF.

This clonotype turned up a few times. The chain employs TRBV7-8 and TRBJ2-7; D might be TRBD1 (7 bases). Germline values: CDR1 SGHVS, CDR2 FQNEAQ. There are 16 residues in the CDR3. Trimming removed 1 base at V and 3 bases at J, with 16 bases between. The CDR3 here is CASSLEGASALYEQYV. The CDR3 DNA follows: TGTGCCAGCAGCTTAGAGGGGGCTAGCGCGCTCTACGAGCAGTACGTC.